This T cell receptor beta chain derives from a study of T cell responses to AZD1222 COVID-19 vaccine. Broader study findings: Most donors were white British, females outnumbered males, and clonal diversity was possibly underestimated. Two AZD1222 doses significantly raised spike-specific TCR breadth and depth over controls. Repertoires were obtained solely post-peak T cell response.

This clone was picked up one time. What it binds is not known. The germline V gene encodes CDR1 MGHRA and CDR2 YSYEKL. The CDR3 sequence is 16 residues long. V shed 0 bases, J shed 3 bases, and the junction held 6 bases outside the gene matches. Repertoires were generated with immunoSEQ multiplex PCR, while TCRdb's copy carries only in-frame clones and drops some. The sample yields 75,000 to 85,000 clones, roughly 88% seen once. The chain carries TRBV4-1 and TRBJ1-2; 8 nucleotides match TRBD1. Source: peripheral blood, taken 28 days after the second AZD1222 dose. This TCR derives from an adult who received the AZD1222 COVID-19 vaccine. The CDR3 DNA sequence: TGCGCCAGCAGCCAAGAAGAGGCAGGGGGCGACTATGGCTACACCTTC. It encodes CASSQEEAGGDYGYTF.